Listed below are T cell receptor beta chains from one sample, sequenced in a study of shared clonotypes between healthy human individuals. Repertoires were generated with immunoSEQ multiplex PCR, while TCRdb's copy carries only in-frame clones and drops some. This sample carries 2 million to 2.5 million clones, approximately 95% of them seen once, and the ten largest clones take 0.39%. The sample taken for sequencing was naive CD4+ T cells from PBMCs. Every receptor here comes from a man aged 18 to 35 in good health. Some clones in this sample may be carry-over from other donors' samples. The conserved cysteine and the conserved F or W are not part of the CDR3 here.

j_call: TRBJ1-5
v_call: TRBV30
cdr3_aa: AWSVGRVIGQPQH

j_call: TRBJ2-1
v_call: TRBV9
cdr3_aa: ASSVAPDSTYNEQF

j_call: TRBJ1-2
v_call: TRBV11-2
cdr3_aa: ASSLSTGNYGYT

j_call: TRBJ2-7
v_call: TRBV2
cdr3_aa: ASSAGALSYEQY

j_call: TRBJ2-3
v_call: TRBV28
cdr3_aa: ASSFPSGNTDTQY

j_call: TRBJ2-1
v_call: TRBV5-4
cdr3_aa: ASSQITGTGGNEQF

j_call: TRBJ1-1
v_call: TRBV18
cdr3_aa: ASSLSPIGSVSAF

j_call: TRBJ2-7
v_call: TRBV19
cdr3_aa: ASSIGAGRSYEQY

j_call: TRBJ2-3
v_call: TRBV18
cdr3_aa: ASSPLQGTGVTDTQY

j_call: TRBJ1-6
v_call: TRBV6-5
cdr3_aa: ASSYMDGYNSPLH

j_call: TRBJ1-2
v_call: TRBV25-1
cdr3_aa: ASSGQGGGAGYT

j_call: TRBJ1-4
v_call: TRBV9
cdr3_aa: ASSVVGQGAEKLF

j_call: TRBJ2-7
v_call: TRBV9
cdr3_aa: ASSGETPYEQY

j_call: TRBJ2-1
v_call: TRBV7-3
cdr3_aa: ASSIAGGPHEQF

j_call: TRBJ2-3
v_call: TRBV7-3
cdr3_aa: ASRIQGGTDTQY

j_call: TRBJ2-5
v_call: TRBV12-2
cdr3_aa: ASGCVAFLLRFVGGLAGQETQY

j_call: TRBJ2-5
v_call: TRBV5-4
cdr3_aa: ASSLEGVIGETQY

j_call: TRBJ2-5
v_call: TRBV11-2
cdr3_aa: ASSSTPLRRETQY

j_call: TRBJ1-4
v_call: TRBV28
cdr3_aa: ASSLPPSNEKLF

j_call: TRBJ2-1
v_call: TRBV5-1
cdr3_aa: ASSLGQLSYNEQF

j_call: TRBJ1-1
v_call: TRBV29-1
cdr3_aa: SGRQGGREAF

j_call: TRBJ2-1
v_call: TRBV7-3
cdr3_aa: ASSLMVLSGYNEQF

j_call: TRBJ1-2
v_call: TRBV10-3
cdr3_aa: AISDHRAQSNYGYT

j_call: TRBJ1-1
v_call: TRBV5-5
cdr3_aa: ASSLVRQKNTEAF

j_call: TRBJ2-1
v_call: TRBV7-3
cdr3_aa: ASSTTGRNEQF

j_call: TRBJ2-7
v_call: TRBV4-1
cdr3_aa: ASSQERVYEQY

j_call: TRBJ2-7
v_call: TRBV6-5
cdr3_aa: ASSPLAGGAGEQY

j_call: TRBJ2-7
v_call: TRBV11-2
cdr3_aa: ASSLLSAENWSSYEQY

j_call: TRBJ2-7
v_call: TRBV28
cdr3_aa: ASSLYQGAYEQY

j_call: TRBJ2-2
v_call: TRBV28
cdr3_aa: ASSLWRSVHPSNTGELF

j_call: TRBJ2-1
v_call: TRBV18
cdr3_aa: ASSPWTSGTGRYNEQF

j_call: TRBJ2-7
v_call: TRBV7-3
cdr3_aa: ASSLGGTASYEQY

j_call: TRBJ2-7
v_call: TRBV7-2
cdr3_aa: ASSFSLISYEQY

j_call: TRBJ1-4
v_call: TRBV27
cdr3_aa: ASSSYDRGNEKLF

j_call: TRBJ2-2
v_call: TRBV7-2
cdr3_aa: ASSLGSSGTGELF

j_call: TRBJ1-1
v_call: TRBV27
cdr3_aa: AGPSIDRGRRGAF

j_call: TRBJ1-2
v_call: TRBV7-8
cdr3_aa: ASSGTGARGYT

j_call: TRBJ2-7
v_call: TRBV2
cdr3_aa: ASSEVRQWDSYEQY

j_call: TRBJ2-1
v_call: TRBV2
cdr3_aa: ASTSGRRSYNEQF

j_call: TRBJ1-5
v_call: TRBV6-5
cdr3_aa: ASSRAYSNQPQH

j_call: TRBJ2-1
v_call: TRBV5-1
cdr3_aa: ASSLGQDSYNEQF

j_call: TRBJ1-2
v_call: TRBV10-3
cdr3_aa: AGRSPNYGYT

j_call: TRBJ1-5
v_call: TRBV5-6
cdr3_aa: ASRAGDRNQPQH

j_call: TRBJ2-1
v_call: TRBV7-3
cdr3_aa: ASSLRQGPGNEQF

j_call: TRBJ2-1
v_call: TRBV21-1
cdr3_aa: ASSKVCGGEGYNEQF

j_call: TRBJ2-1
v_call: TRBV5-1
cdr3_aa: ASSFLAGEFYNEQF